Each of the 16 T cell receptor beta chains below was sequenced from the same sample in a study of CD8 T cells in ankylosing spondylitis (dated by TCRdb to 2016 to 2017). Preparation of the library involved 5' RACE. The reads were generated on an Illumina HiSeq 2500. TCRdb ran its own pipeline on the public reads, namely fastp trimming at Q25 and MiXCR clone calling, and kept in-frame beta chains. Rows merge per CDR3 protein into single entries with the most common DNA and genes. The sample table lists over 110,000 distinct CDR3 sequences, approximately 9.2% of them with a count of one. Approximately 7% of the sample comes from the top ten. The sample comprised synovial fluid, either unsorted or a sorted T cell fraction (not recorded which). The receptors shown here come from a male donor with ankylosing spondylitis.

This clonotype was picked up many times. V and J are TRBV5-1 and TRBJ2-3, with D perhaps matching TRBD2 (6 bases). The CDR3 extends over 15 amino acids. V lost 0 bases to trimming and J lost 2 bases, with 10 bases between them. The germline gives CDR1 SGHRS, CDR2 YFSETQ. In DNA, the CDR3 is TGCGCCAGCAGCTTGGGGATAGCGGTCACAGATACGCAGTATTTT. This codes for CASSLGIAVTDTQYF.

The chain has TRBV24-1 and TRBJ2-2; tentatively, D is TRBD1 (6 bases). Germline V gene data show CDR1 as KGHDR and CDR2 as SFDVKD. Trimming removed 6 bases at V and 3 bases at J, with 19 bases between. This CDR3 has 17 residues. CDR3 DNA sequence: TGTGCCACCAGTAAAAGGTTCGGGACAACAGACACCGGGGAGCTGTTTTTT. Protein: CATSKRFGTTDTGELFF.

This clonotype was seen a handful of times. The gene calls are TRBV5-1 and TRBJ1-2; no clear D. Germline V gene data show CDR1 as SGHRS and CDR2 as YFSETQ. Between the trimmed V and J ends, which lost 4 bases and 8 bases, there was a span of 15 bases. The length of the CDR3 is 13 residues. CDR3 protein: CASSPGEPGGYTF. The DNA of the CDR3 is TGCGCCAGCAGCCCCGGGGAGCCAGGAGGCTACACCTTC.

This clonotype was seen more than once but under ten times. The chain has TRBV6-1 and TRBJ2-7, with D unresolved. V was cut by 7 bases and J by 0 bases, with 16 bases left in between. The CDR3 extends over 15 amino acids. Germline values: CDR1 MNHNS, CDR2 SASEGT. In nucleotides, the CDR3 is TGTGCCAGCACAAAGGAATTCAGGAGCTCCTACGAGCAGTACTTC. It translates to CASTKEFRSSYEQYF.

This clonotype was detected many times. This sequence joins TRBV7-2 and TRBJ2-1, with D possibly being TRBD2 (6 bases). Germline V gene data show CDR1 as SGHTA and CDR2 as FQGNSA. Between the trimmed V and J ends, which lost 3 bases and 13 bases, there was a span of 19 bases. The CDR3 loop spans 14 amino acids. CDR3 loop: CASSLDHMGGKQFF. DNA of the CDR3: TGTGCCAGCAGCTTGGACCATATGGGCGGGAAACAGTTCTTC.

The chain couples TRBV5-6 to TRBJ2-7; 8 bases are shared with TRBD2. Trimming cost V 4 bases and J 2 bases; bases outside gene matches: 8. The germline V gene has CDR1 SGHDT and CDR2 YYEEEE. There are 15 residues in the CDR3. CDR3 loop: CASSPSSGSPYEQYF. DNA of the CDR3: TGTGCCAGCAGCCCTTCTAGCGGGTCTCCCTACGAGCAGTACTTC.

This clonotype has at least ten counts. V gene TRBV9 combines with J gene TRBJ1-6; D is undetermined. V was cut by 3 bases and J by 10 bases, with 11 bases left in between. The CDR3 runs 13 residues. Per the germline V gene, CDR1 is SGDLS and CDR2 is YYNGEE. The CDR3: CASSARTDSPLHF. The CDR3 bases are TGTGCCAGCAGCGCCAGAACTGACTCACCCCTCCACTTT.

There are a few counts of this clonotype. The chain is built from TRBV12-3 or TRBV12-4 and TRBJ1-1; D may be TRBD1 (5 bases). V shed 4 bases and J shed 1 base, with 13 bases lying between them. The CDR3 length is 15 residues. The CDR3 coding sequence is TGTGCCAGCAGTTCCACGCGAAGGGGGAACACTGAAGCTTTCTTT. Its translation: CASSSTRRGNTEAFF.

The chain carries TRBV27 and TRBJ1-4, with D perhaps TRBD1 (6 bases). V lost 8 bases and J lost 2, with 9 bases in between. Germline V lookup: CDR1 MNHEY, CDR2 SMNVEV (reference sequence). This CDR3 comprises 13 residues. As DNA, the CDR3 is TGTGCCAGCGCCAGGGGCACTAATGAAAAACTGTTTTTT. Translation gives CASARGTNEKLFF.

For the CDR3, the DNA is TGCGCCAGCAGCTTAGGAGGCGCCTCCTACGAGCAGTACTTC. Translation: CASSLGGASYEQYF. The chain uses TRBV5-1 and TRBJ2-7; D is possibly TRBD2 (5 bases). The ends were cut back, 2 bases at V and 0 bases at J, with 9 bases in the middle. The CDR3 loop spans 14 amino acids. Germline V CDR1 and CDR2: SGHRS, YFSETQ.

The chain is built from TRBV20-1 and TRBJ1-5; D gene uncertain. The germline V and J ends were trimmed by 4 bases and 5 bases, with 9 bases remaining between them. CDR1 and CDR2 from the germline V gene are DFQATT and SNEGSKA (reference sequence). CDR3 size: 12 residues. The CDR3 DNA is TGCAGTGCTACGGACCACGATCAGCCCCAGCATTTT. Its protein product is CSATDHDQPQHF.

This clonotype was counted a few times. The J gene is TRBJ2-7, the V gene TRBV7-9; either TRBD1 or TRBD2 may supply D (6 bases each). CDR3 length: 14 residues. The germline V and J ends were trimmed by 5 bases and 3 bases, with 14 bases remaining between them. The germline V gene has CDR1 SEHNR and CDR2 FQNEAQ (reference sequence). The CDR3, as DNA: TGTGCCAGCAGCCGGAGCGGAGGGGGCTACGAGCAGTACTTC. Its protein product is CASSRSGGGYEQYF.

The V and J genes are TRBV5-1 and TRBJ1-1, with 9 bases lining up with TRBD1. With V trimmed by 4 bases and J by 4 bases, 8 bases remained unmatched. Germline CDR1 SGHRS, CDR2 YFSETQ. The CDR3 consists of 15 residues. This chain's CDR3 is CASSAQGARGTEAFF. DNA of the CDR3: TGCGCCAGCAGCGCACAGGGGGCGAGGGGCACTGAAGCTTTCTTT.

The chain recombines TRBV7-9 with TRBJ2-7; D uncertain. Trimming took off 2 bases at V and 1 base at J, with 9 bases between the two ends. CDR3 length: 14 amino acids. Germline V CDR1 and CDR2: SEHNR, FQNEAQ (reference sequence). In DNA, the CDR3 is TGTGCCAGCAGCTTATCGGTCAAATCCTACGAGCAGTACTTC. It codes for CASSLSVKSYEQYF. The entire variable domain, with the rest obtained from reference TRBV7-9 and TRBJ2-7, is as follows: DTGVSQNPRHKITKRGQNVTFRCDPISEHNRLYWYRQTLGQGPEFLTYFQNEAQLEKSRLLSDRFSAERPKGSFSTLEIQRTEQGDSAMYLCASSLSVKSYEQYFGPGTRLTVT.

This chain connects TRBV6-1 to TRBJ1-6; D not certain. V was cut by 2 bases and J by 9 bases, with 5 bases left in between. The CDR3 consists of 12 residues. Germline V gives CDR1 MNHNS, CDR2 SASEGT. CDR3 bases: TGTGCCAGCAGTGAATGGGGTTCACCCCTCCACTTT. This codes for CASSEWGSPLHF.

This clonotype was seen a few times. Here the CDR3 DNA reads TGTGCCAGCAGCTTGAGCGTCACAGATACGCAGTATTTT. This codes for CASSLSVTDTQYF. The chain is built from TRBV11-2 and TRBJ2-3, with D unclear. The CDR3 spans 13 residues. The V and J ends lost 3 bases and 2 bases respectively, with 6 bases between them. Germline CDR1 is SGHAT and CDR2 is FQNNGV.